A single sample gave rise to the 6 T cell receptor beta chains below, sequenced in a study of blood T cell repertoires in COVID-19. The method was immunoSEQ multiplex PCR; TCRdb's version includes in-frame clones alone and lacks a portion of them. Of 150,000 to 200,000 clones in the sample, 84% were seen once. The specimen sequenced was PBMCs or T cells enriched from blood (not recorded which). These receptor sequences come from a woman in her twenties or thirties who had been exposed to COVID-19.

This chain links TRBV7-9 with TRBJ2-7; 7 positions match TRBD1. This CDR3 is 15 amino acids long. Germline CDR1 and CDR2: SEHNR and FQNEAQ (reference sequence). V was clipped by 5 bases and J by 7 bases; unmatched bases: 14. CDR3 in amino acids: CASSPRVGGLREQYF. In DNA form, the CDR3 reads TGTGCCAGCAGCCCGAGGGTAGGGGGCCTACGTGAGCAGTACTTC. Complete variable domain (other parts from reference TRBV7-9 and TRBJ2-7): DTGVSQNPRHKITKRGQNVTFRCDPISEHNRLYWYRQTLGQGPEFLTYFQNEAQLEKSRLLSDRFSAERPKGSFSTLEIQRTEQGDSAMYLCASSPRVGGLREQYFGPGTRLTVT.

This clone appeared a few times. The chain recombines TRBV7-3 with TRBJ1-1; 9 bases are shared with TRBD1. Germline loops: CDR1 SGHTA, CDR2 FQGTGA. With 2 bases clipped from V and 9 bases from J, the junction kept 4 bases outside the gene matches. The CDR3 runs to 13 residues. CDR3 loop: CASSLLTGGKAFF. The CDR3 DNA is TGTGCCAGCAGCTTATTGACAGGGGGGAAAGCTTTCTTT.

Only one count was recorded for this clone. The rearrangement uses TRBV2 and TRBJ1-4; 9 bases are shared with TRBD1. The CDR3 has 14 amino acids. The ends lost 5 bases at V and 7 bases at J; junction bases unmatched: 5. From germline, CDR1 is SNHLY and CDR2 FYNNEI. The CDR3 loop reads CASSKGQGGEKLFF. CDR3 nucleotides: TGTGCCAGCAGTAAGGGACAGGGCGGTGAAAAACTGTTTTTT.

The genes are TRBV7-2 and TRBJ1-2; 8 bases map to TRBD1. Germline CDR1 SGHTA, CDR2 FQGNSA. This CDR3 has 15 amino acids. The trim removed 4 bases at V and 6 bases at J, leaving 10 bases unmatched. CDR3: CASSYKDREFNGYTF. DNA of the CDR3: TGTGCCAGCAGCTATAAGGACAGGGAGTTTAATGGCTACACCTTC.

The V call is TRBV18, the J call TRBJ1-3, with D maybe TRBD1 (6 bases). Per the germline V gene, CDR1 is KGHSH and CDR2 is LQKENI. This CDR3 is built from 14 residues. V lost 3 bases to trimming and J lost 3 bases, with 9 bases between them. DNA for the CDR3: TGTGCCAGCTCACCCAACAGGGATGGAAACACCATATATTTT. This encodes CASSPNRDGNTIYF. Using reference TRBV18 and TRBJ1-3 for the parts outside the CDR3, the full variable domain is NAGVMQNPRHLVRRRGQEARLRCSPMKGHSHVYWYRQLPEEGLKFMVYLQKENIIDESGMPKERFSAEFPKEGPSILRIQQVVRGDSAAYFCASSPNRDGNTIYFGEGSWLTVV.

The rearrangement links TRBV5-1 to TRBJ1-1, with unresolved D. Trimming shortened V by 4 bases and J by 0 bases, and 7 bases separated the two germline ends. The CDR3 is made up of 13 amino acids. The germline V gene encodes CDR1 SGHRS and CDR2 YFSETQ. The DNA for the CDR3 is TGCGCCAGCAGCCGCGGCCTGAACACTGAAGCTTTCTTT. Amino acid sequence: CASSRGLNTEAFF.